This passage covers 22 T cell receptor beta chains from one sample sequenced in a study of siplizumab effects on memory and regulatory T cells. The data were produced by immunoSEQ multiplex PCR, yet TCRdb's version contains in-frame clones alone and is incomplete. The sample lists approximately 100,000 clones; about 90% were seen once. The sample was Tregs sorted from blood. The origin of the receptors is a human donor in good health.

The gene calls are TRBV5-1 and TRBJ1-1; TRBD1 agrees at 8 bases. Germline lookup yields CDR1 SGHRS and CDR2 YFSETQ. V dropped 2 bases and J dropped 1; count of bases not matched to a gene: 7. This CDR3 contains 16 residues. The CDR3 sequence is CASSFGTGTGNTEAFF. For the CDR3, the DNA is TGCGCCAGCAGCTTCGGCACCGGGACAGGGAACACTGAAGCTTTCTTT.

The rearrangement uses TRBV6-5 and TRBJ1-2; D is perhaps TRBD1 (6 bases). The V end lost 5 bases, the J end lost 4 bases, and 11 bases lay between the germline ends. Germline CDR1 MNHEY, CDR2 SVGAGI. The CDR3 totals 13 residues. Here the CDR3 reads CASSPQGLYGYTF. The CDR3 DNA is TGTGCCAGCAGTCCTCAGGGGCTCTATGGCTACACCTTC.

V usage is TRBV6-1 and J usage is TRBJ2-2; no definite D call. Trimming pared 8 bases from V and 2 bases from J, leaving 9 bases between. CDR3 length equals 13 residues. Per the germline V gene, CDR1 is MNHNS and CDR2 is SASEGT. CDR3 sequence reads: CASGWANTGELFF. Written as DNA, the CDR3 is TGTGCCAGCGGGTGGGCTAACACCGGGGAGCTGTTTTTT.

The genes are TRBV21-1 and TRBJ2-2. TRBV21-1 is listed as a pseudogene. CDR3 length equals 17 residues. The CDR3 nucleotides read TGTGCCAGCAGCAAAGAGGAAAATCACTGGAACACCGGGGAGCTGTTTTTT. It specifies CASSKEENHWNTGELFF.

The CDR3 coding sequence is TGTGCCACCAGCATTTGGCACATGGGGGCACCTGGAAACACCATATATTTT. It specifies CATSIWHMGAPGNTIYF. V gene TRBV15 combines with J gene TRBJ1-3; maybe TRBD1 (6 bases). Trimming pared 4 bases from V and 2 bases from J, leaving 18 bases between. Looked up from germline, CDR1 is LNHNV and CDR2 is YYDKDF (reference sequence). This CDR3 contains 17 residues. The full variable domain, its missing parts supplied by reference TRBV15 and TRBJ1-3, is DAMVIQNPRYQVTQFGKPVTLSCSQTLNHNVMYWYQQKSSQAPKLLFHYYDKDFNNEADTPDNFQSRRPNTSFCFLDIRSPGLGDTAMYLCATSIWHMGAPGNTIYFGEGSWLTVV.

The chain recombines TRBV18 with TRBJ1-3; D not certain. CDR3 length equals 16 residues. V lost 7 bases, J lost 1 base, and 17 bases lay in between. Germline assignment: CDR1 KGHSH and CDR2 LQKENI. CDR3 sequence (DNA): TGTGCCAGCTTACGGAACCCGACGGGTTCTGGAAACACCATATATTTT. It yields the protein CASLRNPTGSGNTIYF.

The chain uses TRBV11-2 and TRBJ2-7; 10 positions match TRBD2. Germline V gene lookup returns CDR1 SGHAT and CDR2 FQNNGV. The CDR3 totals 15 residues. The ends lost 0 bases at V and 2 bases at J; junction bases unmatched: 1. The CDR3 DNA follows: TGTGCCAGCAGCTTAGAGACTAGCGGGCCCTACGAGCAGTACTTC. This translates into CASSLETSGPYEQYF. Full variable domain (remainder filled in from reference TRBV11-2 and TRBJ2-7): EAGVAQSPRYKIIEKRQSVAFWCNPISGHATLYWYQQILGQGPKLLIQFQNNGVVDDSQLPKDRFSAERLKGVDSTLKIQPAKLEDSAVYLCASSLETSGPYEQYFGPGTRLTVT.

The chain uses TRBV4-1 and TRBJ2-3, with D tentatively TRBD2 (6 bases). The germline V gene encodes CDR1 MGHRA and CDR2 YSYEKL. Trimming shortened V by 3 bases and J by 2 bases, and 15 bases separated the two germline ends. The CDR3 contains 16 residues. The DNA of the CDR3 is TGCGCCAGCAGCCAGGGGGGAAGGAGGACCACAGATACGCAGTATTTT. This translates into CASSQGGRRTTDTQYF.

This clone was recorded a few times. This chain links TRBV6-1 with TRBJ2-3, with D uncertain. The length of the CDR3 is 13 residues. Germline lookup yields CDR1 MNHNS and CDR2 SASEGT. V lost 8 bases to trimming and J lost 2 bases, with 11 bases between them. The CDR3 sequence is CASGGSYTDTQYF. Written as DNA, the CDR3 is TGTGCCAGCGGCGGCAGTTACACAGATACGCAGTATTTT.

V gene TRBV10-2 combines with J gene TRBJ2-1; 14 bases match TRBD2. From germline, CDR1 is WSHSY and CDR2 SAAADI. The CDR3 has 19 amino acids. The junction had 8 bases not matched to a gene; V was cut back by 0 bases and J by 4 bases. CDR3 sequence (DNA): TGCGCCAGCAGTGAGTCGCCTGGGACTAGCGGGGGTCCTTACAATGAGCAGTTCTTC. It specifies CASSESPGTSGGPYNEQFF.

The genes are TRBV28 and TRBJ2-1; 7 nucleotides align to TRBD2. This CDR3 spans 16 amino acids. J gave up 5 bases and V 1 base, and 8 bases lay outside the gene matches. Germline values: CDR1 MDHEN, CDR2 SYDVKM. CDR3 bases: TGTGCCAGCAGTTTATCTTTGGCGGGAGCAAACAATGAGCAGTTCTTC. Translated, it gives CASSLSLAGANNEQFF.

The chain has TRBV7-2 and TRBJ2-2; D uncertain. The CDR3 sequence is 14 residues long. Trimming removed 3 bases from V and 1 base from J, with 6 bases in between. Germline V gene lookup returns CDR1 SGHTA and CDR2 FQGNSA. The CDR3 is CASSFTWNTGELFF. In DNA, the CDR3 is TGTGCCAGCAGCTTTACATGGAACACCGGGGAGCTGTTTTTT.

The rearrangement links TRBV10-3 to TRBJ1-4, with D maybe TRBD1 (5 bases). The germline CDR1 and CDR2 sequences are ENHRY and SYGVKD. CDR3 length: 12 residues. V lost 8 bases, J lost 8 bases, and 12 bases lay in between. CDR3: CAISHRGEKLFF. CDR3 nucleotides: TGTGCCATCTCCCACCGGGGGGAAAAACTGTTTTTT.

The CDR3 DNA reads TGTGCCAGCAGCCAGGGGGCGGGGGATACGCAGTATTTT. As protein: CASSQGAGDTQYF. The gene calls are TRBV4-2 and TRBJ2-3; D may match TRBD1 or TRBD2 (6 bases each). V was clipped by 3 bases and J by 6 bases, with 10 bases between them. Germline lookup yields CDR1 LGHNA and CDR2 YNFKEQ. The CDR3 loop spans 13 amino acids.

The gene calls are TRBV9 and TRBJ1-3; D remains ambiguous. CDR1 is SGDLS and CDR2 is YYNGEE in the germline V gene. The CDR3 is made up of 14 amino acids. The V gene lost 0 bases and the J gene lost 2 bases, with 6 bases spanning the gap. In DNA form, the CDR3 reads TGTGCCAGCAGCGTAGAGGGTGCTGGAAACACCATATATTTT. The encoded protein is CASSVEGAGNTIYF.

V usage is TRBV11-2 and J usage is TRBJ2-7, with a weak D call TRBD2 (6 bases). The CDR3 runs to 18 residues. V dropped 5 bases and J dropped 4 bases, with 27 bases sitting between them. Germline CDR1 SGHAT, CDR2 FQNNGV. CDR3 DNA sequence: TGTGCCAGCAGCCTCGTAGCCGGCGGGATCGGGGGTGGATACGAGCAGTACTTC. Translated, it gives CASSLVAGGIGGGYEQYF.

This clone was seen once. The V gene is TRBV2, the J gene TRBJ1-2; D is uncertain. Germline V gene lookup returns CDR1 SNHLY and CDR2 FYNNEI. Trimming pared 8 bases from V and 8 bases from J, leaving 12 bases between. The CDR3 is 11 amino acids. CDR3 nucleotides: TGTGCCAGCGGGTATTTGGGGGGCTACACCTTC. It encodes CASGYLGGYTF.

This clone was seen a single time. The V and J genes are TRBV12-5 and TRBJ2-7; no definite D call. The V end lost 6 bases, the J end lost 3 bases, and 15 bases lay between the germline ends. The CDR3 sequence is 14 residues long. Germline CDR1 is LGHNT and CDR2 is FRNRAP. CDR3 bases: TGTGCTAGTGGACCAGCCGGGCCCTACTACGAGCAGTACTTC. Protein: CASGPAGPYYEQYF.

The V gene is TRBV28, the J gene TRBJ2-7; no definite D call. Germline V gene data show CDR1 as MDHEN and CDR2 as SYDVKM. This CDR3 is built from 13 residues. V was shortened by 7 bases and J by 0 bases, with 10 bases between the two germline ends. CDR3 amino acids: CASTDTSSYEQYF. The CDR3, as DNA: TGTGCCAGCACTGACACGAGCTCCTACGAGCAGTACTTC. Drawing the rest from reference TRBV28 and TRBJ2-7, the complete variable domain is DVKVTQSSRYLVKRTGEKVFLECVQDMDHENMFWYRQDPGLGLRLIYFSYDVKMKEKGDIPEGYSVSREKKERFSLILESASTNQTSMYLCASTDTSSYEQYFGPGTRLTVT.

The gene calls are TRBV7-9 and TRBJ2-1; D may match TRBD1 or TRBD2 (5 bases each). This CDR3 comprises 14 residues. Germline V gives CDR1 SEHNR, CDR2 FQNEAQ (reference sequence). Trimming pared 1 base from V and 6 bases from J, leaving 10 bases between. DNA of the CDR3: TGTGCCAGCAGCTTAGTTGAGGGGTTCAATGAGCAGTTCTTC. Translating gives CASSLVEGFNEQFF. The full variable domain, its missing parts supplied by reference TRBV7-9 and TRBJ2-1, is DTGVSQNPRHKITKRGQNVTFRCDPISEHNRLYWYRQTLGQGPEFLTYFQNEAQLEKSRLLSDRFSAERPKGSFSTLEIQRTEQGDSAMYLCASSLVEGFNEQFFGPGTRLTVL.

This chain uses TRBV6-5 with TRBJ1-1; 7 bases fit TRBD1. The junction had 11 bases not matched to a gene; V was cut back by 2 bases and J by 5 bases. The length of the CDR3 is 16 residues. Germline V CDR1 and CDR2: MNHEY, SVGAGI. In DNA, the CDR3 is TGTGCCAGCAGTTACAATCCCCTCAGGGGGAGGACTGAAGCTTTCTTT. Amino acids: CASSYNPLRGRTEAFF.

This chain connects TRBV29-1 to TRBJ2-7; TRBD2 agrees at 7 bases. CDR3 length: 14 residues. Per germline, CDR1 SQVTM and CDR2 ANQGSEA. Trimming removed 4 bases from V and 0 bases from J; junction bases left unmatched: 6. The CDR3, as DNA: TGCAGCGTTGGGGGGACTACAACCTCCTACGAGCAGTACTTC. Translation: CSVGGTTTSYEQYF.